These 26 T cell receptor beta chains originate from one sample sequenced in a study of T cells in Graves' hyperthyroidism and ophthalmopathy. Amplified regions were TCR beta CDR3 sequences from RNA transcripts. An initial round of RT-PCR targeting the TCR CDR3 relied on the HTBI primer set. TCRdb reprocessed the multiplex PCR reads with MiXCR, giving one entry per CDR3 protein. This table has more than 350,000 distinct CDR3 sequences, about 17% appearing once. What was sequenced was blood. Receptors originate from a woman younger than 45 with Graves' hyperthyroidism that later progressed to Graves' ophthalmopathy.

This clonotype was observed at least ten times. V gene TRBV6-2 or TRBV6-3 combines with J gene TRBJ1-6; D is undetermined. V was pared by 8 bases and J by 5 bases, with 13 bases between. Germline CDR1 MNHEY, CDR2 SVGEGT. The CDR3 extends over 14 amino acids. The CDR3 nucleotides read TGTGCCAGCGTTAATCGTCGAAATAATTCACCCCTCCACTTT. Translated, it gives CASVNRRNNSPLHF.

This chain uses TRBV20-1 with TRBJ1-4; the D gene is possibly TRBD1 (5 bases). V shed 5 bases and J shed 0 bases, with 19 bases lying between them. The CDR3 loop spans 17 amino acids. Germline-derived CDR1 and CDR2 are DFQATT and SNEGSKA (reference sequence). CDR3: CSAEGQSWGATNEKLFF. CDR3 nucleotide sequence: TGCAGTGCTGAGGGGCAGTCCTGGGGGGCAACTAATGAAAAACTGTTTTTT.

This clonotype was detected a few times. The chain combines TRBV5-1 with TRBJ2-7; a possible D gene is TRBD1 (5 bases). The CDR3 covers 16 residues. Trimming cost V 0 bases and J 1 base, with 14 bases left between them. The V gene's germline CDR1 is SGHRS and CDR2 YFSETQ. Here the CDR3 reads CASSLGFRAGSYEQYF. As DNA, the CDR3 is TGCGCCAGCAGCTTGGGCTTCAGGGCAGGGTCCTACGAGCAGTACTTC.

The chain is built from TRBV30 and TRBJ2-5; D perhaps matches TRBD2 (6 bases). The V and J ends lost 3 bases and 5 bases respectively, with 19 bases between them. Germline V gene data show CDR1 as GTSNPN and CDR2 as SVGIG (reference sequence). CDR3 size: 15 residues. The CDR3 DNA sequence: TGTGCCTGGAGGGGTCGGGGGTCCGTAGCGGAGACCCAGTACTTC. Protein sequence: CAWRGRGSVAETQYF.

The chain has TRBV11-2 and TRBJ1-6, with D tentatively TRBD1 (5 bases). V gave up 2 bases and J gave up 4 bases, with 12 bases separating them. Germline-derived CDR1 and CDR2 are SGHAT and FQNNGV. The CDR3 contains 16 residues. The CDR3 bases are TGTGCCAGCAGCTTACAAATCGGGACGTATAATTCACCCCTCCACTTT. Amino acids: CASSLQIGTYNSPLHF.

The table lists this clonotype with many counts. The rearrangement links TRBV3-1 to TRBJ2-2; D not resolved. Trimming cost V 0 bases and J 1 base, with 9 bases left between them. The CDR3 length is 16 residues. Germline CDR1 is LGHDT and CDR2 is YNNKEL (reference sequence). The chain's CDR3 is CASSQDLRRNTGELFF. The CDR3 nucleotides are TGTGCCAGCAGCCAAGATCTGCGGCGGAACACCGGGGAGCTGTTTTTT.

CDR3 DNA sequence: TGTGCCAGCAGTGAATTTCACAAGAGGGGGGAGCGCACTGAAGCTTTCTTT. Protein sequence: CASSEFHKRGERTEAFF. The V gene is TRBV2, the J gene TRBJ1-1, with D possibly TRBD1 on 6 matching bases. Trimming pared 2 bases from V and 4 bases from J, leaving 20 bases between. Germline values: CDR1 SNHLY, CDR2 FYNNEI. The CDR3 consists of 17 residues. Supplemented by reference TRBV2 and TRBJ1-1, the full variable domain reads EPEVTQTPSHQVTQMGQEVILRCVPISNHLYFYWYRQILGQKVEFLVSFYNNEISEKSEIFDDQFSVERPDGSNFTLKIRSTKLEDSAMYFCASSEFHKRGERTEAFFGQGTRLTVV.

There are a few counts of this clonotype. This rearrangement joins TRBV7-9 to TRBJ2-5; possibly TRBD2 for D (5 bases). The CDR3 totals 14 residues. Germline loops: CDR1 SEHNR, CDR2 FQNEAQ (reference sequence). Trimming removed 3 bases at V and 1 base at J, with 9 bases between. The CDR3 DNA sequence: TGTGCCAGCAGCTTGAGGGAACCCCAAGAGACCCAGTACTTC. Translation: CASSLREPQETQYF.

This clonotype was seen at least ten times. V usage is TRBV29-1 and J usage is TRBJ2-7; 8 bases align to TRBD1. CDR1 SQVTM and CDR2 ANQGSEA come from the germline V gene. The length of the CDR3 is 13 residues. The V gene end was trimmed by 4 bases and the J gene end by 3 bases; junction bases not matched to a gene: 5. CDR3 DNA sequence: TGCAGCGTTGCAGGACAGGGAGTCTACGAGCAGTACTTC. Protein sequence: CSVAGQGVYEQYF.

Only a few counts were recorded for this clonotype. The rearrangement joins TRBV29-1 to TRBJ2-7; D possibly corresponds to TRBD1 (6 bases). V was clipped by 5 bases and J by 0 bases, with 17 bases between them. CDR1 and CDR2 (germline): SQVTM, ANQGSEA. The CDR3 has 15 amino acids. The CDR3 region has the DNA TGCAGCGTTCGATCCGGGACAACGAGCTCCTACGAGCAGTACTTC. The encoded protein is CSVRSGTTSSYEQYF.

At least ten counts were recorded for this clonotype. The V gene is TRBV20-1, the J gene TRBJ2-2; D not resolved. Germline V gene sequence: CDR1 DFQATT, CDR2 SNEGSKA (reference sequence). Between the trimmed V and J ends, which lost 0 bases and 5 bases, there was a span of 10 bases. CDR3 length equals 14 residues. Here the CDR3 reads CSARDEPWTGELFF. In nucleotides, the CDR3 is TGCAGTGCTAGAGATGAACCCTGGACCGGGGAGCTGTTTTTT.

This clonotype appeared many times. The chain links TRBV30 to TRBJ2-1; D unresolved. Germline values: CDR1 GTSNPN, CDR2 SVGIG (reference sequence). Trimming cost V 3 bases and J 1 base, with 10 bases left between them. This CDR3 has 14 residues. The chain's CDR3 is CAWSLGYSYNEQFF. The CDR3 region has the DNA TGTGCCTGGAGCCTGGGCTATTCCTACAATGAGCAGTTCTTC.

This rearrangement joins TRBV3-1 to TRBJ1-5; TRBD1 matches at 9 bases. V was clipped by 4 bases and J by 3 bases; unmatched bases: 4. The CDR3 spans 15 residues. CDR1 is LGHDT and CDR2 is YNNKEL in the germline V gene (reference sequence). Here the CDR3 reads CASSRTGGVNQPQHF. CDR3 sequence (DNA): TGTGCCAGCAGCCGTACAGGGGGCGTCAATCAGCCCCAGCATTTT.

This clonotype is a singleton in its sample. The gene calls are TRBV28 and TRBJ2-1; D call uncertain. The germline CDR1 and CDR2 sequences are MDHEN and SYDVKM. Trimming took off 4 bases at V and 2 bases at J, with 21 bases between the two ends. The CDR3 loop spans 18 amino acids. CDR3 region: CASSYPRSTISTYNEQFF. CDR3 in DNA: TGTGCCAGCAGTTATCCTAGATCAACTATATCCACCTACAATGAGCAGTTCTTC.

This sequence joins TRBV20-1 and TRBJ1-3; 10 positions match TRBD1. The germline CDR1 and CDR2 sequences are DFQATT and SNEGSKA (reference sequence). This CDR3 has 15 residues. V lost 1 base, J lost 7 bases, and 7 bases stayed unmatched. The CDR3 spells CSARGTGQGTNTIYF. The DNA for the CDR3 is TGCAGTGCTAGAGGGACGGGACAGGGGACGAACACCATATATTTT.

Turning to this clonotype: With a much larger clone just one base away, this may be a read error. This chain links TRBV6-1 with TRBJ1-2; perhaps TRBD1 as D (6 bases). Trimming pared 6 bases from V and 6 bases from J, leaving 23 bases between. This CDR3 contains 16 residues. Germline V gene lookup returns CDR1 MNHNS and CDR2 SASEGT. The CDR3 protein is CASREVWSGGLHGYTF. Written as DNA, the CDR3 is TGTGCCAGCAGGGAGGTTTGGTCGGGGGGGCTTCATGGCTACACCTTC.

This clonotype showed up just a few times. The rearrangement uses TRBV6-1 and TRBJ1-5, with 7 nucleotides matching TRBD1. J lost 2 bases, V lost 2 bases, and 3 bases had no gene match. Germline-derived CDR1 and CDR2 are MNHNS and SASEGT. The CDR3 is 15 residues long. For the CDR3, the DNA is TGTGCCAGCAGTGAACCCGGGACAGGCAATCAGCCCCAGCATTTT. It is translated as CASSEPGTGNQPQHF.

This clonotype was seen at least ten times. CDR3 DNA sequence: TGTGCCAGCGGCCCGAGGATTGGCCCCTACGAGCAGTACTTC. Encoded protein: CASGPRIGPYEQYF. The chain couples TRBV28 to TRBJ2-7; D is unresolved. The CDR3 consists of 14 residues. V lost 8 bases and J lost 2, with 16 bases in between. Germline-derived CDR1 and CDR2 are MDHEN and SYDVKM.

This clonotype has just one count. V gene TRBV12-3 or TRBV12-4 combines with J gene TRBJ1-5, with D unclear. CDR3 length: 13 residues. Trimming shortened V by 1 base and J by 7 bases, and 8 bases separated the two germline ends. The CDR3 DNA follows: TGTGCCAGCAGTTTAGGAGGGCACCAGCCCCAGCATTTT. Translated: CASSLGGHQPQHF.

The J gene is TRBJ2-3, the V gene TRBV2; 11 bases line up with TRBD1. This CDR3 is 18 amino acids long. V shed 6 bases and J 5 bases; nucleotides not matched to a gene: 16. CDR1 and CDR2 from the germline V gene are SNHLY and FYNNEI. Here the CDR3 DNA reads TGTGCCAGCAGGCCCGGTGCCTCCGGGACAGGGGGTCTAGATACGCAGTATTTT. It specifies CASRPGASGTGGLDTQYF.

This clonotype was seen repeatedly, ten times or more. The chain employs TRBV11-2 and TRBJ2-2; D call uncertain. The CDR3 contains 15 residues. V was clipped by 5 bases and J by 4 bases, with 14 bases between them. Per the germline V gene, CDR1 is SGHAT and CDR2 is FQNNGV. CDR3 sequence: CASSPRGVGTGELFF. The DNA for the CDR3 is TGTGCCAGCAGCCCCCGCGGCGTGGGCACCGGGGAGCTGTTTTTT.

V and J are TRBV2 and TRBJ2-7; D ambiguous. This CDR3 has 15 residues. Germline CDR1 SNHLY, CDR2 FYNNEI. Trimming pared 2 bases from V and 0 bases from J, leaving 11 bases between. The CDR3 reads CASSERVGLSYEQYF. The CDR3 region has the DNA TGTGCCAGCAGTGAACGGGTCGGTCTCTCCTACGAGCAGTACTTC.

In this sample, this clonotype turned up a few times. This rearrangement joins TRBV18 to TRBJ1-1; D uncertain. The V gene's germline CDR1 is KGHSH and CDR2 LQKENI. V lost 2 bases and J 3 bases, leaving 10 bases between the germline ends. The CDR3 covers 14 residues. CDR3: CASSPGVSDTEAFF. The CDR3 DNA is TGTGCCAGCTCACCAGGGGTTTCGGACACTGAAGCTTTCTTT.

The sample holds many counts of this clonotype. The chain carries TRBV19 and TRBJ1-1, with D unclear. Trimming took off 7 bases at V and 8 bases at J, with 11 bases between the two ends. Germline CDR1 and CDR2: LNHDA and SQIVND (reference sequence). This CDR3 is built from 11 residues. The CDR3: CASTPGREAFF. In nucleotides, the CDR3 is TGTGCCAGTACGCCTGGGCGAGAAGCTTTCTTT.

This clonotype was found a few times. CDR3 loop: CASSLSPNRIDEQYF. In nucleotides, the CDR3 is TGCGCCAGCAGCTTGTCACCTAACAGGATCGACGAGCAGTACTTC. The rearrangement uses TRBV5-1 and TRBJ2-7; tentatively, D is TRBD1 (5 bases). Trimming took off 1 base at V and 5 bases at J, with 16 bases between the two ends. Germline CDR1 is SGHRS and CDR2 is YFSETQ. This CDR3 region has 15 residues.

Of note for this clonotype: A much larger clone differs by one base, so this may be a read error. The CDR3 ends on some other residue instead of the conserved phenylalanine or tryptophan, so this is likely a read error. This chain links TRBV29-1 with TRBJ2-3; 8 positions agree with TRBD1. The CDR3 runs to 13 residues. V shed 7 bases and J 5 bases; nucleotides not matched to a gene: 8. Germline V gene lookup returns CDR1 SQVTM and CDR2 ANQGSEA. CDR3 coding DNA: TGCAGCGCAAGGACAGGGACGAAAGATACGCAGTATTCT. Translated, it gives CSARTGTKDTQYS.